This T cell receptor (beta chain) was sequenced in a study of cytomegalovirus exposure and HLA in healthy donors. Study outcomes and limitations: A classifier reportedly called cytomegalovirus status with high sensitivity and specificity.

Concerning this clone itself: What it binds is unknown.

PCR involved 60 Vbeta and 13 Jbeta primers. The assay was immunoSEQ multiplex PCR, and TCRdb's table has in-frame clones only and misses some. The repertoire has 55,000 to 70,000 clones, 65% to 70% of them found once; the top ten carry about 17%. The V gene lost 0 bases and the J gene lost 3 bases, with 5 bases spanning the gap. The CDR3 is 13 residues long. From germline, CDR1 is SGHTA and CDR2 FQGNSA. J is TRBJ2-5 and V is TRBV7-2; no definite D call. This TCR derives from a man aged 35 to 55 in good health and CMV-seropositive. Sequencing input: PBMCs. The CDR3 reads CASSLATKETQYF. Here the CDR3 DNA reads TGTGCCAGCAGCTTAGCTACAAAAGAGACCCAGTACTTC.